The clone carrying this T cell receptor (beta chain) was observed many times. Its antigen is not known. V lost 1 base and J 2 bases, leaving 8 bases between the germline ends. This CDR3 is built from 14 residues. Germline V gene data show CDR1 as SGHNT and CDR2 as YENEEA. This entry belongs to a study of early T cells in non-severe SARS-CoV-2 infection. At the level of the study: Chains stayed unpaired after sequencing of bulk RNA from unsorted whole blood. Study conclusions and caveats: Anti-spike CD8 specificities were favored by VDJdb matching, whose results missed private and CD4 specificities.

Individual cDNA molecules were tagged with unique molecular identifiers. From the 5' RACE reads, TCRdb called clonotypes with MiXCR, one entry per CDR3 protein. The repertoire holds 30,000 to 35,000 distinct CDR3 sequences, with around 7% as singletons. This sequence originates from an adult who was a healthcare worker with PCR-confirmed SARS-CoV-2 infection or an uninfected control (not recorded which). The sample consisted of whole blood. This chain connects TRBV11-3 to TRBJ1-1; no clear D. CDR3 DNA: TGTGCCAGCAGCTTAGGTACGGATAACACTGAAGCTTTCTTT. Protein product: CASSLGTDNTEAFF.